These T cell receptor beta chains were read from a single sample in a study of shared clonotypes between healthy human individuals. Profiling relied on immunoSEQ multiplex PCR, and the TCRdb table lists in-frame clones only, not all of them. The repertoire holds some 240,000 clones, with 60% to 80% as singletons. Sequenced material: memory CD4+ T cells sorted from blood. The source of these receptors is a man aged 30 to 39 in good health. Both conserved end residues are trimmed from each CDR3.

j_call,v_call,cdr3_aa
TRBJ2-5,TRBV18,ASGLSGPTQETQY
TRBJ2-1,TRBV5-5,ASSPDRDRAYNEQF
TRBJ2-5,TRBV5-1,ASSSAGQGETQY
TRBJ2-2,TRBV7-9,ASSPIGGAGVGELF
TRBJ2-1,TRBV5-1,ASSPEGQGSLRSYNEQF
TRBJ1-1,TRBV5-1,ASSWDTENTEAF
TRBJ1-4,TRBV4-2,ASSQEGRGMNEKLF
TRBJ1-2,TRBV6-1,ATDRDRPAYGYT
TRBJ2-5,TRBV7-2,ASSLAGAREETQY
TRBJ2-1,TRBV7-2,ASSLFSGKQGEQF
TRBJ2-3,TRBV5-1,ASSTGLAALGDTQY
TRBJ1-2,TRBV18,ASSLELNYGYT
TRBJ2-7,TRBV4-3,ASSHRPPRSGTSGHPYEQY
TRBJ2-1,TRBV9,ASSASGSGNNEQF
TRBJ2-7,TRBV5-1,ASSLGLTGGEQY
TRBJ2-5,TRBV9,ASSPIPTGGGETQY
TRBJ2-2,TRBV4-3,ASSQDLAGGPSGELF
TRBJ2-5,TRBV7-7,ASRASGQETQY
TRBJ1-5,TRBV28,ASSLTSGGGQPQH
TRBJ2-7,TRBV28,ASRGGGQHYEQY
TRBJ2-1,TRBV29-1,SVTGGLNEQF
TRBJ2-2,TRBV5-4,ASSFGVRNTGELF
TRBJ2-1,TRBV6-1,ASSTTGVAREQF
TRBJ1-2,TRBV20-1,SASLRNGYT
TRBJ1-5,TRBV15,ATSRDRGKQPQH
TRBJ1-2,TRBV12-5,ASGLVPGPQTRGYT
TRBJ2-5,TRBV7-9,ASTETGGGGEKETQY
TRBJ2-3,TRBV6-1,ASSEASPGLRTDTQY
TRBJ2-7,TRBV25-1,ASRKLYEQY
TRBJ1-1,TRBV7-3,ASSIQGNTEAF
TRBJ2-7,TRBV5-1,ASSTTGGSSYEQY
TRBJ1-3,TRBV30,AWRPRTSGNTIY
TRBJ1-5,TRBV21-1,ASPRAGQGFNQPQH
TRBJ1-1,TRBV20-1,SAMEWDEAF
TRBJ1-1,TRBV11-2,ASQKGQATRPGTEAF
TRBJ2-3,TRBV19,ASSAPGTRAKDTQY
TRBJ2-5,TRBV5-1,ASSLEAPGQETQY
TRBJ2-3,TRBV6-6,ASTLTSGRTDTQY
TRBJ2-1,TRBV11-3,ASSSRGAAYNEQF
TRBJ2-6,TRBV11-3,ASSPSGTGYSGANVLT
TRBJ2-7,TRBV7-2,ASSPPSTGEQY
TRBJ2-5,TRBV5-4,ASSYGVLETQY
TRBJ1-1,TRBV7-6,ASSLARVGSLNTEAF
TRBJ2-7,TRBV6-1,ASSPEGWQGEQY
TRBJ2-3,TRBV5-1,ASSLDGTVDTQY
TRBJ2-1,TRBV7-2,ASSLLIGASEQF
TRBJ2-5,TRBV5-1,ASSQWTGTRETQY
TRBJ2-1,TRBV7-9,ASSFGTSGSIDEQF
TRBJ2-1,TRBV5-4,ASSLSLNNEQF
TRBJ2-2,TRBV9,ASSVGSGTGTGELF
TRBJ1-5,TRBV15,ATSRGRVNQPQH
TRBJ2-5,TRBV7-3,ASSLTGEETQY
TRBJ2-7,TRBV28,ASGTGVGYEQY
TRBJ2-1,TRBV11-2,ASSLNLGDYNEQF
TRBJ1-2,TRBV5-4,ASVAPNYGYT